This is a list of T cell receptor beta chains from one sample in a study of blood T cell repertoires in COVID-19. Here immunoSEQ multiplex PCR was the method, and the copy in TCRdb shows in-frame clones only, minus some. Seen here are some 160,000 clones, about 85% observed once, and the top ten hold 8%. Sequencing was performed on PBMCs or T cells enriched from blood (not recorded which). These receptors all stem from a woman aged 45-65 years who had recovered from COVID-19. Both conserved end residues are part of each CDR3. The order of the fields is V gene, clone size, J gene, D gene, CDR3 DNA, CDR3 protein. A D gene is named only where the DNA matches it firmly. Clone size appears in some rows only: once, few, many, or a class for an expanded clone.

TRBV29-1	once	TRBJ1-3	.	TGCAGCGGCTCTCAGGGTCTGGAGGGAAACACCATATATTTT	CSGSQGLEGNTIYF
TRBV28	few	TRBJ1-4	.	TGTGCCAGCAGTATACAGGGTGCTAATGAAAAACTGTTTTTT	CASSIQGANEKLFF
TRBV20-1	.	TRBJ1-2	.	TGCAGTGCTAGTCCTGACTATGGCTACACCTTC	CSASPDYGYTF
TRBV11-2	.	TRBJ2-1	.	TGTGCGGGTTCAGCATTCAGGGGAAGGGTCCATGAGCAGTTCTTC	CAGSAFRGRVHEQFF
TRBV4-2	.	TRBJ1-6	TRBD1	TGTGCCAGCAGCCAAGAAGGGGGACAGGGAGGGAATTCACCCCTCCACTTT	CASSQEGGQGGNSPLHF
TRBV29-1	.	TRBJ1-2	.	TGCAGCGTTGCCACCGGCTATGGCTACACCTTC	CSVATGYGYTF
TRBV5-1	once	TRBJ1-2	.	TGCGCCAGCAGCCCCGGCCGGGATAACTATGGCTACACCTTC	CASSPGRDNYGYTF
TRBV5-4	.	TRBJ1-4	.	TGTGCCAGCAGCTTCAGGGCGGGGAGGATAAATGAAAAACTGTTTTTT	CASSFRAGRINEKLFF
TRBV12-3/TRBV12-4	.	TRBJ2-1	TRBD1	TGTGCCAGCAAGGGGGCGGCCTACAATGAGCAGTTCTTC	CASKGAAYNEQFF
TRBV28	.	TRBJ2-4	TRBD2	TGTGCCAGCAGACCCAGCGGGAAGGAGTGGATTCAGTACTTC	CASRPSGKEWIQYF
TRBV10-3	once	TRBJ2-1	TRBD2	TGTGCCATCAGTGAGAGCGGGGGGAATTACAATGAGCAGTTCTTC	CAISESGGNYNEQFF
TRBV5-8	few	TRBJ2-2	TRBD2	TGTGCCAGCAGCTTGGGTGGGGACTACGCGAACACCGGGGAGCTGTTTTTT	CASSLGGDYANTGELFF
TRBV7-2	.	TRBJ1-6	TRBD1	TGTGCCAGCAGCTCGGACAGGGGGTATTCACCCCTCCACTTT	CASSSDRGYSPLHF
TRBV19	.	TRBJ1-1	.	TGTGCCAGTAGGTGGCGGGACCAAGCTTTCTTT	CASRWRDQAFF
TRBV15	.	TRBJ2-1	TRBD2	TGTGCCACCAGCAGAGATAACCTAGCGGGGGTTTCCCACAATGAGCAGTTCTTC	CATSRDNLAGVSHNEQFF
TRBV2	.	TRBJ1-1	.	TGTGCCAGCAGCGGAGGGTTCGGTCGGGGCACTGAAGCTTTCTTT	CASSGGFGRGTEAFF
TRBV7-2	.	TRBJ1-5	TRBD1	TGTGCCAGCAGCAGGGGACAGAACAATCAGCCCCAGCATTTT	CASSRGQNNQPQHF
TRBV10-2	.	TRBJ1-2	.	TGCGCCAGCAGTGGGACAGCTAACTATGGCTACACCTTC	CASSGTANYGYTF
TRBV7-2	.	TRBJ2-3	TRBD2	TGTGCCAGCAGCCTAGGACTAGCGGGAGATTGGGATACGCAGTATTTT	CASSLGLAGDWDTQYF
TRBV9	.	TRBJ1-3	.	TGTGCCAGCAGCGTAGCCGCGGGGGCAGCTGGAAACACCATATATTTT	CASSVAAGAAGNTIYF
TRBV11-2	.	TRBJ2-1	TRBD1	TGTGCCAGCAGTTTAGGGACAGCTAATGAGCAGTTCTTC	CASSLGTANEQFF
TRBV10-3	once	TRBJ2-7	TRBD1	TGTGCCATCAGTGGCAGGGGACAGGGTCCCTACGAGCAGTACTTC	CAISGRGQGPYEQYF
TRBV6-2/TRBV6-3	.	TRBJ2-2	.	TGTGCCAGCAGTTACTCGAGAGGGTGGCAGTGGGAGGTCTCGAACACCGGGGAGCTGTTTTTT	CASSYSRGWQWEVSNTGELFF
TRBV18	.	TRBJ1-4	TRBD1	TGTGCCAGCTCTGGACAGGTCCTCAATGAAAAACTGTTTTTT	CASSGQVLNEKLFF
TRBV6-5	.	TRBJ1-3	.	TGTGCCAGCAGTCGGGGGACTGAATACACCATATATTTT	CASSRGTEYTIYF
TRBV4-3	.	TRBJ1-2	.	TGCGCCAGCAGCCAAGAATGGGGGACAAGGACGGGCTACACCTTC	CASSQEWGTRTGYTF
TRBV10-3	.	TRBJ2-6	TRBD2	TGTGCCATCCGACAAGGGGAGGGGACTGGGGCCAACGTCCTGACTTTC	CAIRQGEGTGANVLTF
TRBV20-1	.	TRBJ1-1	.	TGCAGTGCTAGAGATCTCCCTGAAGCTTTCTTT	CSARDLPEAFF
TRBV3-1/TRBV3-2	.	TRBJ2-5	.	TGTGCCAGCAGGGTGGGCAGCGGAAAGACCCAGTACTTC	CASRVGSGKTQYF
TRBV10-2	few	TRBJ1-5	.	TGCGCCAGCAGTCCCGACAGCCCCAATCAGCCCCAGCATTTT	CASSPDSPNQPQHF
TRBV7-7	once	TRBJ2-1	.	TGTGCTAGCAGCTTAGAAGGAAGTGGCGGGATTAGCAATGAGCAGTTCTTC	CASSLEGSGGISNEQFF
TRBV6-5	.	TRBJ1-6	.	TGTGCCAGCAGTACTCCAGGGTCACCCCTCCACTTT	CASSTPGSPLHF
TRBV19	.	TRBJ1-5	.	TGTGCCAGTAGTATAAAACAGGTATATCAGCCCCAGCATTTT	CASSIKQVYQPQHF
TRBV5-8	.	TRBJ2-4	.	TGTGCCAGCAGCTTGTCACAGCTAAACATTCAGTACTTC	CASSLSQLNIQYF
TRBV18	once	TRBJ2-3	TRBD2	TGTGCCAGCTCACCACGAAAAGCGGGGGGGCGGCCAGATACGCAGTATTTT	CASSPRKAGGRPDTQYF
TRBV27	.	TRBJ1-6	.	TGTGCCAGCAGTTTATCTCCGGCAGGGGATAATTCACCCCTCCACTTT	CASSLSPAGDNSPLHF
TRBV6-2/TRBV6-3	.	TRBJ2-3	.	TGTGCCAGCAGTCCCCTGGGGGGGGCTAGCACAGATACGCAGTATTTT	CASSPLGGASTDTQYF
TRBV29-1	.	TRBJ2-2	.	TGCAGCGTGCAGGGTACGGCGTACACCGGGGAGCTGTTTTTT	CSVQGTAYTGELFF
TRBV13	.	TRBJ2-7	TRBD1	TGTGCCAGCAGTCGAGTCCAGGGGGCCCAGAACTACGAGCAGTACTTC	CASSRVQGAQNYEQYF
TRBV6-1	.	TRBJ2-1	TRBD1	TGTGCCAGCAGTGGCTTGGGACAGGGATTCAACAATGAGCAGTTCTTC	CASSGLGQGFNNEQFF